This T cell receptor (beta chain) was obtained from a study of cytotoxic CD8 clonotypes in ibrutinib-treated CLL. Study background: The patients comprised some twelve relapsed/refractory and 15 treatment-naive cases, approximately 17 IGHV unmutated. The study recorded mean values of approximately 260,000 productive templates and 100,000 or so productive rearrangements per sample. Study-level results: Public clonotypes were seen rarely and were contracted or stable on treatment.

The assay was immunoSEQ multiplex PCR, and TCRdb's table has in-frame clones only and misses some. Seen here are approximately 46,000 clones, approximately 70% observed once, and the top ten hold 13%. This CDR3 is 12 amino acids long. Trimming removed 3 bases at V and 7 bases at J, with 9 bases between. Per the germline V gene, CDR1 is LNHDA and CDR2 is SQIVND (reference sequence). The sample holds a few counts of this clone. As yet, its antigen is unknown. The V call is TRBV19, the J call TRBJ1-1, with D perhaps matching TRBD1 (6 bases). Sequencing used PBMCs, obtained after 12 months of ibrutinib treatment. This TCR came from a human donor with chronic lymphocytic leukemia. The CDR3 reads CASSMTGFEAFF. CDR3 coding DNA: TGTGCCAGTAGTATGACAGGATTTGAAGCTTTCTTT.